This TCR beta chain stems from a study of T cells in Graves' hyperthyroidism and ophthalmopathy. At the level of the study: Blood from the periphery was taken at initial diagnosis, before any treatment.

The germline V gene has CDR1 SGHTA and CDR2 FQGNSA. After removal of 1 base from V and 9 bases from J, the junction contained 5 bases not matched to a gene. The CDR3 is made up of 14 amino acids. Study-wide points: Before onset, ophthalmopathy was predicted by the model a median about six months earlier. Most thyroid clonotypes expanded above 0.001 appeared in blood too.

This clonotype was observed many times. Its antigen is unidentified. From RNA transcripts, TCR beta CDR3 regions were amplified. With the HTBI primer set, the TCR CDR3 went through a first round of RT-PCR. TCRdb independently ran MiXCR on the multiplex PCR reads; one entry per CDR3 protein. The data hold 300,000 to 450,000 distinct CDR3 sequences, with about 14% observed a single time. The specimen was blood. The J gene is TRBJ2-1, the V gene TRBV7-2; 8 bases map to TRBD2. This receptor was identified in a woman in her twenties or thirties with Graves' ophthalmopathy. This CDR3 is CASSLDGGGAEQFF. CDR3 nucleotide sequence: TGTGCCAGCAGCTTAGACGGGGGGGGGGCTGAGCAGTTCTTC.